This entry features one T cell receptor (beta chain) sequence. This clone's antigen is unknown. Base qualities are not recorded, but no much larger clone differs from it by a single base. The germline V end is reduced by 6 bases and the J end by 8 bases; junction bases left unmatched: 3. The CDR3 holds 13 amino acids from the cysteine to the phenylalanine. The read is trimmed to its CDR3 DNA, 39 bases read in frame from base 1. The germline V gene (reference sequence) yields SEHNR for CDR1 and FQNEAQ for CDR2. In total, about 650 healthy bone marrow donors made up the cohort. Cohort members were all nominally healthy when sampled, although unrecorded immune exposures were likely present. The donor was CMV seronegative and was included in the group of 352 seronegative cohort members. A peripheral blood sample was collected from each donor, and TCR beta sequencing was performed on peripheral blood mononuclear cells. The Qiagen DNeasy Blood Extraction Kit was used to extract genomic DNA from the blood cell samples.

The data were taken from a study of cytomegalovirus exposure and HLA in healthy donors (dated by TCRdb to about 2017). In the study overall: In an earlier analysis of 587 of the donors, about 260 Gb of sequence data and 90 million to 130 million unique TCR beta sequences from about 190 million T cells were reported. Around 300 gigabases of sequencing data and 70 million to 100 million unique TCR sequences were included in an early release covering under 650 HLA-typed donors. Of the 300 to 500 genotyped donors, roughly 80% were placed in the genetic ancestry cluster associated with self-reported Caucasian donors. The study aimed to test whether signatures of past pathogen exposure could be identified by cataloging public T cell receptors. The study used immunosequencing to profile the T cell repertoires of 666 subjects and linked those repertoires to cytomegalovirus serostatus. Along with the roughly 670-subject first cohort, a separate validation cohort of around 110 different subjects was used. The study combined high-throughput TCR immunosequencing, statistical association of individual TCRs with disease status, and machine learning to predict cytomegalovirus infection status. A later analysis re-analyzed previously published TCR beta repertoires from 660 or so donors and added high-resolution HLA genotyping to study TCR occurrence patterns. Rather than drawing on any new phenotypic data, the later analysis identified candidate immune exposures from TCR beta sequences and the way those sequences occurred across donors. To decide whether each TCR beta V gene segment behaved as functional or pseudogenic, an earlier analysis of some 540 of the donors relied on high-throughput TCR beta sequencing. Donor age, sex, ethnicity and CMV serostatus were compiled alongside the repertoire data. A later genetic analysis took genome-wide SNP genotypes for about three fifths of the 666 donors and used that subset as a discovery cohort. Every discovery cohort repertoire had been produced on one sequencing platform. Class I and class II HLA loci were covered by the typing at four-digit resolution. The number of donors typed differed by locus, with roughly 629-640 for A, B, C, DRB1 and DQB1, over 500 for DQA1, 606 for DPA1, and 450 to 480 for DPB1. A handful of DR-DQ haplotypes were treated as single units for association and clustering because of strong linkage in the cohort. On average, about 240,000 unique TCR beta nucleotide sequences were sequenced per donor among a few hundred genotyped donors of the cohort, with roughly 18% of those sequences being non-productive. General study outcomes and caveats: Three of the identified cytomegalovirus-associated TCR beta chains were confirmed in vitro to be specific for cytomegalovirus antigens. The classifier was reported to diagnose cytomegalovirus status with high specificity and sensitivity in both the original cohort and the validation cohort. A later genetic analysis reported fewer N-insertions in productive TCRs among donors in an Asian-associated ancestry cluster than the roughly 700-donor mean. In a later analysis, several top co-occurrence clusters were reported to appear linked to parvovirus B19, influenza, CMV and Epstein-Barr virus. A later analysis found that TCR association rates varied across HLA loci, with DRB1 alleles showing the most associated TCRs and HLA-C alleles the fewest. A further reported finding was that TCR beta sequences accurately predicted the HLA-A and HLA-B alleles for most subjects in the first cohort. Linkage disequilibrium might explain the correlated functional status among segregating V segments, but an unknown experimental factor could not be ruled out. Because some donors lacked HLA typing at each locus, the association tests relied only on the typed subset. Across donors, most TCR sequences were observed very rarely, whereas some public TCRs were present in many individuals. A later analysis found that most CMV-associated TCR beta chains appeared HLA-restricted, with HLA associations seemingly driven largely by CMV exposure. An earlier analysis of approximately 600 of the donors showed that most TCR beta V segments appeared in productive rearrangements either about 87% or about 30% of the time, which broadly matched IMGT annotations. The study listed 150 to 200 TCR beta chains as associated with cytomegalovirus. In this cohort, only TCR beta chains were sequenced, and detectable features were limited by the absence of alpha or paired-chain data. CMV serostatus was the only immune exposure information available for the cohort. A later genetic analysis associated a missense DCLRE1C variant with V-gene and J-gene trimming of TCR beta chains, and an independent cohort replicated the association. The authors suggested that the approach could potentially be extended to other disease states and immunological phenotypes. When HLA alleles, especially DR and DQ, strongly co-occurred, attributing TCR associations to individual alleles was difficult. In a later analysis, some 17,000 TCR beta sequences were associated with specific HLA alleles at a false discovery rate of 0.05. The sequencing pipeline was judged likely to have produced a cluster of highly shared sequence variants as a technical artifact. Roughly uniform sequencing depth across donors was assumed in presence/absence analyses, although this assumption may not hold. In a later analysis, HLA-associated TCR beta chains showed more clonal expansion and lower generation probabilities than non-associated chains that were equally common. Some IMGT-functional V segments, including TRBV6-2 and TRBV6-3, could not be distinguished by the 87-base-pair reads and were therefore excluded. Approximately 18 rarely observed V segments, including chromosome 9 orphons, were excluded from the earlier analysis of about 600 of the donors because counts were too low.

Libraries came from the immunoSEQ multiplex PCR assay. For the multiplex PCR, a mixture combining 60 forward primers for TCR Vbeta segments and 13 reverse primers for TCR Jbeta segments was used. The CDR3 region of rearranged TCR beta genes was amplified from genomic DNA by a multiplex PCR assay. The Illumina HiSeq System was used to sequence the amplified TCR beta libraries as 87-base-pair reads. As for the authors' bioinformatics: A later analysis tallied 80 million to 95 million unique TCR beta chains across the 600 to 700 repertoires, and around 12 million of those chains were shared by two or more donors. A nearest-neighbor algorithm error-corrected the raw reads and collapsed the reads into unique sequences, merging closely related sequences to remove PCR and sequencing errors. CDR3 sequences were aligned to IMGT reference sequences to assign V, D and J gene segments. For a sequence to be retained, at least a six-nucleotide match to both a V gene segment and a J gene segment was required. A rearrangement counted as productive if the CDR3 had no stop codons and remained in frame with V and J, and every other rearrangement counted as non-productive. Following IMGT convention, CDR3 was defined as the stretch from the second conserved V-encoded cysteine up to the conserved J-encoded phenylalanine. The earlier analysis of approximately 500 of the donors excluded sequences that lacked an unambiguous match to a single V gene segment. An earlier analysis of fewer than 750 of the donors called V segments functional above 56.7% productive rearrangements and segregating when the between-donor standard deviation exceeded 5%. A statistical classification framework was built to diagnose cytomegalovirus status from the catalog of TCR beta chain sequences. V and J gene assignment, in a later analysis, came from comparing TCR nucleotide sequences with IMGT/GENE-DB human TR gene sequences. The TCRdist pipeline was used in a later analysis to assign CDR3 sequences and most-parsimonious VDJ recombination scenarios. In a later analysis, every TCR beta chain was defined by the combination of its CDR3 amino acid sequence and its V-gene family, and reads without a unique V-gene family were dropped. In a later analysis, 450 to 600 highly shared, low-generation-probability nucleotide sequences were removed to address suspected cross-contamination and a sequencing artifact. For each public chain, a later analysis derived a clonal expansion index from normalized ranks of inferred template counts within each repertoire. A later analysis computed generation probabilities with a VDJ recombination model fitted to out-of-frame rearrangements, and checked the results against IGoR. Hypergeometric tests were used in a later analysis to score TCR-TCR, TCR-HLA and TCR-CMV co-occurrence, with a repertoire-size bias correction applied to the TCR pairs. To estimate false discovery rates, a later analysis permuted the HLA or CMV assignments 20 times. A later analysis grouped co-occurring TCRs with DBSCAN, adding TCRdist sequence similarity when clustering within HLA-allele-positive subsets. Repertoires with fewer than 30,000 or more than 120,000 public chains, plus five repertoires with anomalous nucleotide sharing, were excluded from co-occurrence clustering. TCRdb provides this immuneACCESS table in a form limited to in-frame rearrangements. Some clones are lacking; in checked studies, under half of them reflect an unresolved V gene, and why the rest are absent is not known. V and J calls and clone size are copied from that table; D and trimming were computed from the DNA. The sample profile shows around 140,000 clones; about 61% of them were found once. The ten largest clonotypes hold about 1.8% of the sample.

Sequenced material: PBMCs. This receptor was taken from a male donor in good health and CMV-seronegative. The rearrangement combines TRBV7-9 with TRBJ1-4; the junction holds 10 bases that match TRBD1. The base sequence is TGTGCCAGCAGGTCGGACAGGGGGGAAAAACTGTTTTTT. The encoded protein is CASRSDRGEKLFF.